This T cell receptor (beta chain) was profiled in a study of shared clonotypes between healthy human individuals. Whole-study findings and limits: When compared with the clonotypes that were shared by all four sorted-subset donors, the non-shared clonotypes turned out to have lower generation probabilities.

The assay was immunoSEQ multiplex PCR, and TCRdb's table has in-frame clones only and misses some. Among 2 million to 2.5 million clones listed, more than 85% were seen once. Turning to this clone: Its antigen is as yet unknown.

Sequencing input: naive CD4+ T cells from PBMCs. As to subset: CD45RA+ positively selected. The TCR was taken from a man between 18 and 35 years old in good health. Some clones in this sample may be carry-over from other donors' samples.

This CDR3 is CASGTSGIPSPDTQYF. Here the CDR3 DNA reads TGCGCCAGCGGGACTAGCGGGATCCCAAGCCCAGATACGCAGTATTTT. The gene calls are TRBV5-1 and TRBJ2-3, with 13 bases lining up with TRBD2. Germline V lookup: CDR1 SGHRS, CDR2 YFSETQ. J was trimmed by 4 bases and V by 7 bases; bases with no gene match: 9. CDR3 length equals 16 residues.